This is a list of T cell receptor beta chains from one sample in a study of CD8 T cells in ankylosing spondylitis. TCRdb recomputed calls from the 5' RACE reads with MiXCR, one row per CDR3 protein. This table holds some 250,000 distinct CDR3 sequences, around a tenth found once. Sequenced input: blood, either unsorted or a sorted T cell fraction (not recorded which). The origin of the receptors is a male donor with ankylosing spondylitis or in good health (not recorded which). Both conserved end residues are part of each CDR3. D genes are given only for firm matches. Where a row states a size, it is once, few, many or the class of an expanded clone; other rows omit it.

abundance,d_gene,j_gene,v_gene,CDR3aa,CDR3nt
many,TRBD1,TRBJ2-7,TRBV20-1,CSASPGQGIAGEQYF,TGCAGTGCTAGTCCGGGACAGGGGATAGCGGGAGAGCAGTACTTC
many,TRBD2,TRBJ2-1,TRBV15,CATSRTGGRNEQFF,TGTGCCACCAGCAGGACGGGAGGGAGGAATGAGCAGTTCTTC
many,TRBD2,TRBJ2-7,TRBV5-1,CASSLDRRTSGSSYEQYF,TGCGCCAGCAGCTTGGATCGGAGGACTAGCGGGAGCTCCTACGAGCAGTACTTC
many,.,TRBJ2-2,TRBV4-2,CASSRLAELNTGELFF,TGTGCCAGCAGCCGATTAGCGGAACTGAACACCGGGGAGCTGTTTTTT
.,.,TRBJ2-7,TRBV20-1,CSAESRGGSEDEQYF,TGCAGTGCTGAGAGTCGCGGGGGCTCCGAAGACGAGCAGTACTTC
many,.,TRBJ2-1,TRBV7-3,CASGAPGSEQFF,TGTGCCAGCGGAGCCCCCGGGAGTGAGCAGTTCTTC
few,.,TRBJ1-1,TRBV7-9,CASSLVGEDTEAFF,TGTGCCAGCAGCTTAGTAGGGGAAGACACTGAAGCTTTCTTT
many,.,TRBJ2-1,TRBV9,CASSVVYSPNEQFF,TGTGCCAGCAGCGTAGTATACAGTCCCAATGAGCAGTTCTTC
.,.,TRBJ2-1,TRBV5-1,CASSSSPGNEQFF,TGCGCCAGCAGCTCATCACCAGGCAATGAGCAGTTCTTC
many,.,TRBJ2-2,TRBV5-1,CASSLEAGDTGELFF,TGCGCCAGCAGCTTGGAAGCTGGAGACACCGGGGAGCTGTTTTTT
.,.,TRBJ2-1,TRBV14,CASSPSKPGDEQFF,TGTGCCAGCAGTCCCTCAAAACCTGGAGACGAGCAGTTCTTC
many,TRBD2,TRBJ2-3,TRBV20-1,CSARVPSGTADTQYF,TGCAGTGCTAGAGTCCCTAGCGGGACCGCAGATACGCAGTATTTT
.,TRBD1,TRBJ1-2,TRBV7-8,CASSSRDSFNYGYTF,TGTGCCAGCAGCTCGCGGGACAGCTTTAACTATGGCTACACCTTC
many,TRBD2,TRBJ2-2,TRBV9,CASRPSTSATGELFF,TGTGCCAGCCGCCCTTCGACTAGCGCGACCGGGGAGCTGTTTTTT
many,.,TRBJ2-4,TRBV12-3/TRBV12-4,CASSSGYIQYF,TGTGCCAGCAGTTCGGGCTACATTCAGTACTTC
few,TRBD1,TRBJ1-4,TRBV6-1,CASRPGQGASKLFF,TGTGCCAGCAGACCGGGACAGGGGGCGAGCAAACTGTTTTTT
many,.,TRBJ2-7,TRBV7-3,CASSQVGGTLDEQYF,TGTGCCAGCAGCCAAGTTGGGGGTACCCTCGACGAGCAGTACTTC
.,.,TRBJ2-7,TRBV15,CATSAGDNYEQYF,TGTGCCACCAGCGCAGGGGACAATTACGAGCAGTACTTC
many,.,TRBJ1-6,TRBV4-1,CASSQGWEIRPLHF,TGCGCCAGCAGCCAAGGTTGGGAAATTCGACCCCTCCACTTT
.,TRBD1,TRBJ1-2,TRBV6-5,CASSYRDRENGYTF,TGTGCCAGCAGTTACAGGGACAGGGAGAATGGCTACACCTTC
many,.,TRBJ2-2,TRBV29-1,CSVDVGGTGELFF,TGCAGCGTTGATGTGGGAGGCACCGGGGAGCTGTTTTTT
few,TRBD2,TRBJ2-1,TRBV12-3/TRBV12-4,CASSLMPGGQFF,TGTGCCAGCAGTTTAATGCCGGGGGGACAGTTCTTC
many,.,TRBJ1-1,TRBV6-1,CASSEYDRGAFF,TGTGCCAGCAGTGAATATGACCGGGGAGCTTTCTTT
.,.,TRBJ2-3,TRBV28,CASSTQGFADTQYF,TGTGCCAGCAGTACCCAGGGGTTCGCAGATACGCAGTATTTT
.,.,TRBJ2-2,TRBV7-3,CASSPQVETGELFF,TGTGCCAGCAGCCCTCAGGTTGAGACCGGGGAGCTGTTTTTT
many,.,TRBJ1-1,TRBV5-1,CASSLGGISNTEAFF,TGCGCCAGCAGCTTGGGAGGGATTTCGAACACTGAAGCTTTCTTT
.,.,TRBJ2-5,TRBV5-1,CASSFLPGYQETQYF,TGCGCCAGCAGCTTTTTGCCGGGATACCAAGAGACCCAGTACTTC
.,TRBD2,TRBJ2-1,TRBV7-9,CASSLTRPSGIDEQFF,TGTGCCAGCAGCTTAACCCGGCCTAGCGGGATCGATGAGCAGTTCTTC
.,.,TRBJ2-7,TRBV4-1,CASSKLGRSYEQYF,TGCGCCAGCAGCAAACTAGGAAGGTCCTACGAGCAGTACTTC
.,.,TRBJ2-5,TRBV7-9,CASSSIDSQETQYF,TGTGCCAGCAGCTCCATCGACAGCCAAGAGACCCAGTACTTC
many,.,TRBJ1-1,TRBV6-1,CASIQGRGRPSEAFF,TGTGCCAGCATCCAAGGTCGGGGCCGTCCCTCTGAAGCTTTCTTT
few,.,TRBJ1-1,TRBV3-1,CASSQDSANTEAFF,TGTGCCAGCAGCCAAGATTCCGCGAACACTGAAGCTTTCTTT
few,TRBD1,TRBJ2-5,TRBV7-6,CASSERGGPSSETQYF,TGTGCCAGCAGCGAGAGAGGGGGCCCAAGTTCAGAGACCCAGTACTTC
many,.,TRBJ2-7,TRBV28,CASSLLGDEQYF,TGTGCCAGCAGCCTACTTGGCGACGAGCAGTACTTC
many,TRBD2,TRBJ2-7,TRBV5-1,CASSETSGSSYEQYF,TGCGCCAGCAGTGAAACTAGCGGGAGCTCCTACGAGCAGTACTTC
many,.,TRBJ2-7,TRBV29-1,CSVGGGQSYEQYF,TGCAGCGTTGGTGGGGGGCAGTCCTACGAGCAGTACTTC
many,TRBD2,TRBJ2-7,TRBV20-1,CSAGGASGIRPYEQYF,TGCAGTGCAGGGGGGGCTAGCGGGATACGGCCCTACGAGCAGTACTTC
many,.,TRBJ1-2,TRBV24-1,CATSAGVGYGYTF,TGTGCCACCAGTGCAGGGGTAGGCTATGGCTACACCTTC
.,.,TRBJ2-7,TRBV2,CASRPSWDEQYF,TGTGCCAGCAGACCGAGTTGGGACGAGCAGTACTTC
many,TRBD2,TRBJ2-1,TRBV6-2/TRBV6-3,CASSPWRLAADNEQFF,TGTGCCAGCAGCCCGTGGAGACTAGCGGCTGACAATGAGCAGTTCTTC
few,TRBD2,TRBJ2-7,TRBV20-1,CSAGTSGRASEQYF,TGCAGTGCCGGGACTAGCGGGAGGGCCTCCGAGCAGTACTTC
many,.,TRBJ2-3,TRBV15,CATSPGQNTDTQYF,TGTGCCACCAGCCCCGGACAGAACACAGATACGCAGTATTTT